This is a list of T cell receptor beta chains from one sample in a study of T-cell memory formation after mild COVID-19. TCRdb ran MiXCR on the 5' RACE reads and lists one entry per CDR3 protein. The sample records 250,000 or so distinct CDR3 sequences, roughly 9.4% being singletons. The source material was PBMCs or a T cell subset sorted from them (not recorded which). The receptors stem from a man younger than 30 who had mild COVID-19 (a few samples of this study predate the infection). Cell type and time point are not known. CDR3s include the opening cysteine and the closing phenylalanine or tryptophan. Fields, in order: CDR3 protein, CDR3 DNA, J gene, D gene, V gene, clone size. A D gene is named only where the DNA matches it firmly. Part of the rows lack a size; the others show once, few, many or a class for expanded clones.

cdr3_aa: CSVDSGALNYGYTF; cdr3_nt: TGCAGCGTTGACTCAGGGGCACTTAACTATGGCTACACCTTC; j_call: TRBJ1-2; d_call: NA; v_call: TRBV29-1; clone_size: few
cdr3_aa: CASSGWGSEQYF; cdr3_nt: TGTGCCAGCAGTGGATGGGGCTCCGAGCAGTACTTC; j_call: TRBJ2-7; d_call: NA; v_call: TRBV25-1; clone_size: few
cdr3_aa: CASSQDREPSYNEQFF; cdr3_nt: TGCGCCAGCAGCCAAGATCGGGAGCCTTCCTACAATGAGCAGTTCTTC; j_call: TRBJ2-1; d_call: NA; v_call: TRBV4-1; clone_size: few
cdr3_aa: CASSYSPSVETQYF; cdr3_nt: TGTGCCAGCAGTTACTCCCCCTCCGTGGAGACCCAGTACTTC; j_call: TRBJ2-5; d_call: NA; v_call: TRBV6-5; clone_size: NA
cdr3_aa: CASSMGAAGDTQYF; cdr3_nt: TGTGCCAGCAGCATGGGAGCCGCTGGAGATACGCAGTATTTT; j_call: TRBJ2-3; d_call: NA; v_call: TRBV7-2; clone_size: many
cdr3_aa: CSVTGQGDQPQHF; cdr3_nt: TGCAGCGTAACCGGACAGGGGGATCAGCCCCAGCATTTT; j_call: TRBJ1-5; d_call: TRBD1; v_call: TRBV29-1; clone_size: many
cdr3_aa: CASSPGGRGDNEQFF; cdr3_nt: TGTGCCAGCAGCCCCGGTGGGCGGGGGGACAATGAGCAGTTCTTC; j_call: TRBJ2-1; d_call: TRBD2; v_call: TRBV7-2; clone_size: NA
cdr3_aa: CASTAIGVEPQHF; cdr3_nt: TGTGCCAGCACCGCGATCGGGGTTGAGCCCCAGCATTTT; j_call: TRBJ1-5; d_call: NA; v_call: TRBV6-6; clone_size: many
cdr3_aa: CASSRDRLAKNIQYF; cdr3_nt: TGTGCCAGCAGCCGGGACCGCCTAGCCAAAAACATTCAGTACTTC; j_call: TRBJ2-4; d_call: NA; v_call: TRBV6-2/TRBV6-3; clone_size: NA
cdr3_aa: CASIIGTGGNEQFF; cdr3_nt: TGCGCCAGCATAATCGGGACAGGGGGCAATGAGCAGTTCTTC; j_call: TRBJ2-1; d_call: TRBD1; v_call: TRBV5-1; clone_size: few
cdr3_aa: CASTTGAGATEAFF; cdr3_nt: TGTGCCAGCACCACCGGAGCGGGGGCAACTGAAGCTTTCTTT; j_call: TRBJ1-1; d_call: NA; v_call: TRBV5-5; clone_size: NA
cdr3_aa: CASSLTPAGTDTQYF; cdr3_nt: TGTGCCAGCAGCTTAACCCCAGCGGGGACAGATACGCAGTATTTT; j_call: TRBJ2-3; d_call: TRBD2; v_call: TRBV7-3; clone_size: many
cdr3_aa: CASSTLGWEQFF; cdr3_nt: TGTGCCAGCAGCACCCTAGGATGGGAGCAGTTCTTC; j_call: TRBJ2-1; d_call: NA; v_call: TRBV12-3/TRBV12-4; clone_size: many
cdr3_aa: CASSLMGQGYDTQYF; cdr3_nt: TGTGCCAGCAGCTTAATGGGACAGGGATATGATACGCAGTATTTT; j_call: TRBJ2-3; d_call: TRBD1; v_call: TRBV7-6; clone_size: few
cdr3_aa: CSASREGGSGDNEQFF; cdr3_nt: TGCAGTGCTAGCCGCGAGGGGGGCTCAGGGGACAATGAGCAGTTCTTC; j_call: TRBJ2-1; d_call: NA; v_call: TRBV20-1; clone_size: NA
cdr3_aa: CASSPSDRGTEAFF; cdr3_nt: TGTGCCAGCAGCCCTTCGGACAGGGGGACTGAAGCTTTCTTT; j_call: TRBJ1-1; d_call: TRBD1; v_call: TRBV7-9; clone_size: few
cdr3_aa: CASRPWTGAYEQYF; cdr3_nt: TGTGCCAGCAGACCGTGGACAGGGGCCTACGAGCAGTACTTC; j_call: TRBJ2-7; d_call: TRBD1; v_call: TRBV6-5; clone_size: NA
cdr3_aa: CASTPPRQGAGTEAFF; cdr3_nt: TGTGCCAGCACTCCCCCCCGGCAGGGCGCGGGCACTGAAGCTTTCTTT; j_call: TRBJ1-1; d_call: NA; v_call: TRBV6-6; clone_size: few
cdr3_aa: CASSVGGSIGNTIYF; cdr3_nt: TGTGCCAGCAGCGTGGGGGGCTCAATTGGAAACACCATATATTTT; j_call: TRBJ1-3; d_call: NA; v_call: TRBV7-3; clone_size: NA
cdr3_aa: CAISSLTGSTDTQYF; cdr3_nt: TGTGCCATCAGCTCCTTAACGGGGAGCACAGATACGCAGTATTTT; j_call: TRBJ2-3; d_call: NA; v_call: TRBV10-3; clone_size: NA
cdr3_aa: CASSQSPGTTAEAFF; cdr3_nt: TGCGCCAGCAGCCAATCGCCGGGGACAACCGCTGAAGCTTTCTTT; j_call: TRBJ1-1; d_call: NA; v_call: TRBV5-1; clone_size: NA
cdr3_aa: CASREDTNTEAFF; cdr3_nt: TGTGCCAGTAGAGAGGACACGAACACTGAAGCTTTCTTT; j_call: TRBJ1-1; d_call: NA; v_call: TRBV19; clone_size: NA
cdr3_aa: CSASTGGSAEAFF; cdr3_nt: TGCAGTGCTAGCACAGGGGGGAGCGCTGAAGCTTTCTTT; j_call: TRBJ1-1; d_call: TRBD1; v_call: TRBV20-1; clone_size: many
cdr3_aa: CASSATGLWTEAFF; cdr3_nt: TGTGCCAGCAGCGCTACAGGGTTATGGACTGAAGCTTTCTTT; j_call: TRBJ1-1; d_call: NA; v_call: TRBV9; clone_size: NA
cdr3_aa: CASRGTYNSPLHF; cdr3_nt: TGTGCCAGCAGGGGAACCTATAATTCACCCCTCCACTTT; j_call: TRBJ1-6; d_call: NA; v_call: TRBV6-1; clone_size: NA
cdr3_aa: CATLPGDRDTGELFF; cdr3_nt: TGTGCCACCCTTCCCGGTGACAGGGACACCGGGGAGCTGTTTTTT; j_call: TRBJ2-2; d_call: TRBD1; v_call: TRBV28; clone_size: many
cdr3_aa: CASRLAGGPGELFF; cdr3_nt: TGTGCCAGCAGACTAGCGGGGGGGCCCGGGGAGCTGTTTTTT; j_call: TRBJ2-2; d_call: TRBD2; v_call: TRBV2; clone_size: NA
cdr3_aa: CASSELAESYEQYF; cdr3_nt: TGTGCCAGCAGCGAGCTAGCGGAATCCTACGAGCAGTACTTC; j_call: TRBJ2-7; d_call: TRBD2; v_call: TRBV2; clone_size: NA
cdr3_aa: CASSLVGATNEKLFF; cdr3_nt: TGTGCCAGCAGCTTAGTGGGGGCAACTAATGAAAAACTGTTTTTT; j_call: TRBJ1-4; d_call: NA; v_call: TRBV12-3/TRBV12-4; clone_size: NA
cdr3_aa: CASSQGKYSKEETQYF; cdr3_nt: TGCGCCAGCAGCCAAGGGAAATACAGTAAGGAAGAGACCCAGTACTTC; j_call: TRBJ2-5; d_call: NA; v_call: TRBV5-1; clone_size: NA
cdr3_aa: CASSYQPQHF; cdr3_nt: TGTGCCAGCAGTTACCAGCCCCAGCATTTT; j_call: TRBJ1-5; d_call: NA; v_call: TRBV6-5; clone_size: few
cdr3_aa: CASSSLHTDTQYF; cdr3_nt: TGTGCCAGCAGCTCCCTTCACACAGATACGCAGTATTTT; j_call: TRBJ2-3; d_call: NA; v_call: TRBV7-2; clone_size: NA
cdr3_aa: CSAPSYRGGAPDTQYF; cdr3_nt: TGCAGTGCGCCATCCTACAGGGGGGGTGCCCCAGATACGCAGTATTTT; j_call: TRBJ2-3; d_call: NA; v_call: TRBV20-1; clone_size: few
cdr3_aa: CASSFPGTGRNEQYF; cdr3_nt: TGTGCCAGCAGCTTCCCCGGGACAGGGAGAAACGAGCAGTACTTC; j_call: TRBJ2-7; d_call: TRBD1; v_call: TRBV7-8; clone_size: many
cdr3_aa: CASSSRLGGAGELFF; cdr3_nt: TGTGCCAGCAGCTCACGGTTGGGCGGAGCCGGGGAGCTGTTTTTT; j_call: TRBJ2-2; d_call: NA; v_call: TRBV14; clone_size: few
cdr3_aa: CASSYKGGGSPLHF; cdr3_nt: TGTGCCAGCAGTTACAAGGGCGGAGGTTCACCCCTCCACTTT; j_call: TRBJ1-6; d_call: NA; v_call: TRBV6-5; clone_size: NA
cdr3_aa: CASSQATAGQGAFGYTF; cdr3_nt: TGCGCCAGCAGCCAAGCCACAGCCGGACAGGGGGCTTTTGGCTACACCTTC; j_call: TRBJ1-2; d_call: TRBD1; v_call: TRBV4-1; clone_size: few
cdr3_aa: CASRNTGTSEYTDTQYF; cdr3_nt: TGTGCCAGCAGGAATACCGGGACTAGCGAGTACACAGATACGCAGTATTTT; j_call: TRBJ2-3; d_call: TRBD2; v_call: TRBV12-3/TRBV12-4; clone_size: few
cdr3_aa: CASSGRTGIEKLFF; cdr3_nt: TGTGCCAGCAGTGGACGGACAGGGATTGAAAAACTGTTTTTT; j_call: TRBJ1-4; d_call: TRBD1; v_call: TRBV2; clone_size: few
cdr3_aa: CASSLGYPGLGAFF; cdr3_nt: TGTGCCAGCAGTTTGGGCTACCCAGGTTTGGGAGCTTTCTTT; j_call: TRBJ1-1; d_call: NA; v_call: TRBV12-3/TRBV12-4; clone_size: NA
cdr3_aa: CSANLAGGRNEQFF; cdr3_nt: TGCAGTGCTAATCTAGCGGGGGGACGCAATGAGCAGTTCTTC; j_call: TRBJ2-1; d_call: TRBD2; v_call: TRBV20-1; clone_size: NA
cdr3_aa: CASRKDNEQFF; cdr3_nt: TGTGCCAGCAGAAAGGACAATGAGCAGTTCTTC; j_call: TRBJ2-1; d_call: NA; v_call: TRBV7-9; clone_size: few